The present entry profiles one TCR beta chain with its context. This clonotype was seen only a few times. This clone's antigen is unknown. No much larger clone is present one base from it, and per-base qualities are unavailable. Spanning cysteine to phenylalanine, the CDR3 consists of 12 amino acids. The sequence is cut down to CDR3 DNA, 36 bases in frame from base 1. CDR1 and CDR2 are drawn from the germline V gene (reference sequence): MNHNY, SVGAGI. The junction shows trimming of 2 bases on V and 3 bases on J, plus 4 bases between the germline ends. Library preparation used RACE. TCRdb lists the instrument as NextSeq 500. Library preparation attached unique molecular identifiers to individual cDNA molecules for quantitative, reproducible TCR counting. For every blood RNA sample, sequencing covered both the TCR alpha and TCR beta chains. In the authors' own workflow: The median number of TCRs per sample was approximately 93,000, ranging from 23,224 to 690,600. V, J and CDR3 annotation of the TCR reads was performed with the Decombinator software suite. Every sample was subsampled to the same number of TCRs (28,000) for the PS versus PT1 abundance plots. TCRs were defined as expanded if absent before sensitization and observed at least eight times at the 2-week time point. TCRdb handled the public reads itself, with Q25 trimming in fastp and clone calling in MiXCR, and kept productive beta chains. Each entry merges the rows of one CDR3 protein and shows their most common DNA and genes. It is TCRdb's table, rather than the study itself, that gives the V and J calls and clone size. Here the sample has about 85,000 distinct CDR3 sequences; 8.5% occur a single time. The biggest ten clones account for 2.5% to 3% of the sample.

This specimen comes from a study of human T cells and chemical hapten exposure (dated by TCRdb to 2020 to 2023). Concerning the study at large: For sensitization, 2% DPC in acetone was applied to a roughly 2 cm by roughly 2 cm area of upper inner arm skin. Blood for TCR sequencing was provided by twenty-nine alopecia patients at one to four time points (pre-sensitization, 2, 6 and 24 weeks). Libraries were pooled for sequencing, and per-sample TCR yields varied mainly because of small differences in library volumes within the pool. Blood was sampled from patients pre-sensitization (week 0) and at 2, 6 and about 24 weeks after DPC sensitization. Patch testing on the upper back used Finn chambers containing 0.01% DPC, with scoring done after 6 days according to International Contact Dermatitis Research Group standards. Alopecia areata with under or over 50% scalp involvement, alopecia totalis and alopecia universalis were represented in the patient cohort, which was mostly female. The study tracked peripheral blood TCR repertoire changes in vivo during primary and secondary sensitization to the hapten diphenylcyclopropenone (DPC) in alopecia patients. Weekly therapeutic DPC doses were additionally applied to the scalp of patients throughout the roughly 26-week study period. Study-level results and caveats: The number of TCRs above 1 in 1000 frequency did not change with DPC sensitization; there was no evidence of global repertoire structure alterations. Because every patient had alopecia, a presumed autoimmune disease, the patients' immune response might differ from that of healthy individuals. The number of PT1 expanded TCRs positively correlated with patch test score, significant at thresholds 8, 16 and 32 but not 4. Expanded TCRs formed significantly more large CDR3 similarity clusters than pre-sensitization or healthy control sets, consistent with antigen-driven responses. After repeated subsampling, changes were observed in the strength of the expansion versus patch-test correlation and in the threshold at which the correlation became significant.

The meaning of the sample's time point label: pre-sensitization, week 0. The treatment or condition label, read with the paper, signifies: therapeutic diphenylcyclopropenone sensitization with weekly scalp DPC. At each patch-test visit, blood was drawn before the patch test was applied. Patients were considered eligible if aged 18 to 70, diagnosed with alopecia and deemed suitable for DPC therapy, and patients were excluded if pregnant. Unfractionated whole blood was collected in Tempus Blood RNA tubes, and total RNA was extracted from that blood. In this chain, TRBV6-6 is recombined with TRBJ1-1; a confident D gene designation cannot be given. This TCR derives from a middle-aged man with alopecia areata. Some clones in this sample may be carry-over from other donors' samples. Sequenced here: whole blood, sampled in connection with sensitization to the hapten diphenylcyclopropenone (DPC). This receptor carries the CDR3 CASSYRDTEAFF. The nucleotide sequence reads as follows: TGTGCCAGCAGTTACAGGGACACTGAAGCTTTCTTT.